These 26 T cell receptor beta chains were sequenced from one sample in a study of cytomegalovirus exposure and HLA in healthy donors. Primers for the PCR totalled 60 Vbeta and 13 Jbeta. Sequencing used immunoSEQ multiplex PCR; TCRdb keeps in-frame clones, though not all of them. The sample shows around 92,000 clones, roughly four fifths of them seen only once. The sample taken for sequencing was PBMCs. The receptors come from a female donor in good health and CMV-seropositive.

The chain combines TRBV5-1 with TRBJ2-1, with 9 nucleotides matching TRBD2. J was trimmed by 0 bases and V by 4 bases; bases with no gene match: 11. In germline, CDR1 is SGHRS, CDR2 YFSETQ. The CDR3 length is 18 residues. This CDR3 reads CASSQNPSGASSYNEQFF. In DNA, the CDR3 is TGCGCCAGCAGCCAGAACCCTAGCGGGGCCAGCTCCTACAATGAGCAGTTCTTC.

The V and J genes are TRBV6-5 and TRBJ2-1, with a tentative D call TRBD2 (6 bases). CDR3 length: 15 amino acids. Trimming removed 4 bases from V and 1 base from J, with 11 bases in between. Looked up from germline, CDR1 is MNHEY and CDR2 is SVGAGI. CDR3 region: CASSLTEGSYNEQFF. The DNA for the CDR3 is TGTGCCAGCAGTTTGACGGAGGGTTCCTACAATGAGCAGTTCTTC.

The chain combines TRBV30 with TRBJ1-2; 7 bases are a match to TRBD1. The CDR3 is made up of 13 amino acids. Germline loops: CDR1 GTSNPN, CDR2 SVGIG (reference sequence). V was pared by 3 bases and J by 3 bases, with 4 bases of the junction left unmatched. DNA of the CDR3: TGTGCCTGGAGCGCGGGACAGCACTATGGCTACACCTTC. Translating gives CAWSAGQHYGYTF.

The V and J genes are TRBV7-9 and TRBJ1-1; TRBD1 agrees at 9 bases. In germline, CDR1 is SEHNR, CDR2 FQNEAQ (reference sequence). V shed 6 bases and J 5 bases; nucleotides not matched to a gene: 13. The CDR3 is 16 residues long. The CDR3 DNA reads TGTGCCAGCAGAGCAGCCACAGGGGGCGATCAGACTGAAGCTTTCTTT. Amino acid sequence: CASRAATGGDQTEAFF.

This chain connects TRBV6-6 to TRBJ2-6, with 9 bases aligning to TRBD1. The germline V gene encodes CDR1 MNHNY and CDR2 SVGAGI (reference sequence). The junction had 2 bases not matched to a gene; V was cut back by 7 bases and J by 1 base. The CDR3 is 15 amino acids. The CDR3 here is CASKQGASGANVLTF. The CDR3 DNA reads as TGTGCCAGCAAACAGGGGGCTTCTGGGGCCAACGTCCTGACTTTC.

This rearrangement joins TRBV19 to TRBJ1-1, with D maybe TRBD1 (5 bases). In germline, CDR1 is LNHDA, CDR2 SQIVND (reference sequence). The CDR3 totals 14 residues. The V end lost 6 bases, the J end lost 1 base, and 12 bases lay between the germline ends. For the CDR3, the DNA is TGTGCCAGTAGACGTTCGACAGAGAACACTGAAGCTTTCTTT. Translated, it gives CASRRSTENTEAFF.

J is TRBJ1-5 and V is TRBV29-1; tentative D call: TRBD1 (6 bases). The length of the CDR3 is 13 residues. With 7 bases removed from V and 2 bases from J, the gap between germline ends came to 12 bases. From germline, CDR1 is SQVTM and CDR2 ANQGSEA. The CDR3 protein is CSATPGGNQPQHF. Written as DNA, the CDR3 is TGCAGCGCGACACCAGGGGGCAATCAGCCCCAGCATTTT.

This chain connects TRBV19 to TRBJ1-2; the D gene is possibly TRBD1 (5 bases). Looked up from germline, CDR1 is LNHDA and CDR2 is SQIVND (reference sequence). Trimming shortened V by 3 bases and J by 2 bases, and 13 bases separated the two germline ends. The CDR3 is made up of 15 amino acids. The CDR3: CASSIGGGRNYGYTF. The CDR3 coding sequence is TGTGCCAGTAGTATTGGCGGGGGTCGGAACTATGGCTACACCTTC.

The chain links TRBV5-8 to TRBJ1-3; D is unresolved. Per the germline V gene, CDR1 is SGHTS and CDR2 is YDEGEE. V was shortened by 7 bases and J by 0 bases, with 14 bases between the two germline ends. CDR3 size: 15 residues. In nucleotides, the CDR3 is TGTGCCAGCGGATTTGGACTTCACTCTGGAAACACCATATATTTT. Amino acids: CASGFGLHSGNTIYF. Together with reference TRBV5-8 and TRBJ1-3, the CDR3 gives the full variable domain: EAGVTQSPTHLIKTRGQQATLRCSPISGHTSVYWYQQALGLGLQFLLWYDEGEERNRGNFPPRFSGRQFPNYSSELNVNALELEDSALYLCASGFGLHSGNTIYFGEGSWLTVV.

The chain links TRBV9 to TRBJ2-1; D remains unclear. This CDR3 is 13 amino acids long. Trimming removed 0 bases from V and 5 bases from J, with 6 bases in between. Germline V CDR1 and CDR2: SGDLS, YYNGEE. CDR3: CASSVVGDNEQFF. The CDR3 coding sequence is TGTGCCAGCAGCGTAGTCGGAGACAATGAGCAGTTCTTC. Using reference TRBV9 and TRBJ2-1 for the parts outside the CDR3, the full variable domain is DSGVTQTPKHLITATGQRVTLRCSPRSGDLSVYWYQQSLDQGLQFLIQYYNGEERAKGNILERFSAQQFPDLHSELNLSSLELGDSALYFCASSVVGDNEQFFGPGTRLTVL.

The chain is built from TRBV2 and TRBJ2-1; D gene uncertain. The V gene's germline CDR1 is SNHLY and CDR2 FYNNEI. The V end was cut by 3 bases, the J end by 4 bases, with 7 bases between. CDR3 size: 13 residues. CDR3 coding DNA: TGTGCCAGCAGTGATTTTCCTTACAATGAGCAGTTCTTC. As protein: CASSDFPYNEQFF.

V is TRBV14 and J is TRBJ2-1, with unresolved D. Germline lookup yields CDR1 SGHDN and CDR2 FVKESK. V was trimmed by 4 bases and J by 9 bases, leaving 10 bases between them. The CDR3 is 12 amino acids. CDR3 nucleotides: TGTGCCAGCAGCCCAGCAGGCGTTGAGCAGTTCTTC. This sequence encodes CASSPAGVEQFF.

The CDR3 loop reads CASSQEATSGVGEQFF. The CDR3 region has the DNA TGCGCCAGCAGCCAAGAGGCTACTAGCGGGGTGGGTGAGCAGTTCTTC. The chain combines TRBV4-1 with TRBJ2-1; 10 bases line up with TRBD2. The CDR3 covers 16 residues. The V gene's germline CDR1 is MGHRA and CDR2 YSYEKL. V trimming: 0 bases; J trimming: 9 bases; junction bases outside the gene matches: 8.

The genes are TRBV7-6 and TRBJ2-5; D is unclear. Per the germline V gene, CDR1 is SGHVS and CDR2 is FNYEAQ. The length of the CDR3 is 12 residues. The V and J ends lost 5 bases and 4 bases respectively, with 8 bases between them. The CDR3 loop reads CASSPVRETQYF. For the CDR3, the DNA is TGTGCCAGCAGCCCCGTTCGAGAGACCCAGTACTTC. The whole variable domain, remainder taken from reference TRBV7-6 and TRBJ2-5, is GAGVSQSPRYKVTKRGQDVALRCDPISGHVSLYWYRQALGQGPEFLTYFNYEAQQDKSGLPNDRFSAERPEGSISTLTIQRTEQRDSAMYRCASSPVRETQYFGPGTRLLVL.

The count of this clone is one. This chain uses TRBV6-5 with TRBJ1-1; D ambiguous. The germline V gene encodes CDR1 MNHEY and CDR2 SVGAGI. V lost 0 bases and J lost 1, with 9 bases in between. The CDR3 extends over 15 amino acids. The CDR3 protein is CASSYSSFGNTEAFF. The CDR3 region has the DNA TGTGCCAGCAGTTACTCGAGCTTCGGGAACACTGAAGCTTTCTTT.

V gene TRBV27 combines with J gene TRBJ1-6; 10 bases agree with TRBD1. Germline V CDR1 and CDR2: MNHEY, SMNVEV (reference sequence). Trimming at V came to 2 bases and at J to 10 bases, leaving 5 bases not matched to a gene. This CDR3 spans 15 amino acids. CDR3 sequence (DNA): TGTGCCAGCAGTTTACCAGGGACAGGGGAATCACCCCTCCACTTT. The encoded protein is CASSLPGTGESPLHF.

V is TRBV19 and J is TRBJ2-5; TRBD2 aligns across 10 bases. The CDR3 contains 16 residues. Losses at the gene ends were 1 base for V and 4 bases for J; bases not matched to a gene: 6. The germline V gene has CDR1 LNHDA and CDR2 SQIVND (reference sequence). CDR3 DNA: TGTGCCAGTAGTATAGCTGGACTAGCGGCGGGAGAGACCCAGTACTTC. It translates to CASSIAGLAAGETQYF.

The chain recombines TRBV28 with TRBJ2-5; the D gene is possibly TRBD1 (5 bases). V was shortened by 3 bases and J by 4 bases, with 9 bases between the two germline ends. The CDR3 consists of 13 residues. Germline V CDR1 and CDR2: MDHEN, SYDVKM. The DNA of the CDR3 is TGTGCCAGCAGTTTGGGGCTGGTAGAGACCCAGTACTTC. Protein: CASSLGLVETQYF.

This chain uses TRBV11-2 with TRBJ2-5, with 7 nucleotides matching TRBD1. Germline V gene sequence: CDR1 SGHAT, CDR2 FQNNGV. CDR3 size: 16 residues. V lost 0 bases, J lost 4 bases, and 8 bases stayed unmatched. The chain's CDR3 is CASSLDNRGRGETQYF. The CDR3, as DNA: TGTGCCAGCAGCTTAGACAACAGGGGTAGGGGAGAGACCCAGTACTTC. The full variable domain, completed using reference TRBV11-2 and TRBJ2-5, is EAGVAQSPRYKIIEKRQSVAFWCNPISGHATLYWYQQILGQGPKLLIQFQNNGVVDDSQLPKDRFSAERLKGVDSTLKIQPAKLEDSAVYLCASSLDNRGRGETQYFGPGTRLLVL.

The chain uses TRBV5-4 and TRBJ1-2, with D perhaps matching TRBD1 (6 bases). The CDR3 has 14 amino acids. CDR1 and CDR2 (germline): SGHNT, YYREEE (reference sequence). Trimming shortened V by 2 bases and J by 4 bases, and 12 bases separated the two germline ends. In nucleotides, the CDR3 is TGTGCCAGCAGCTTATGGGGGCCGGGCTATGGCTACACCTTC. Translation: CASSLWGPGYGYTF.

The chain has TRBV2 and TRBJ1-1; 8 nucleotides agree with TRBD1. There are 15 residues in the CDR3. Germline CDR1 SNHLY, CDR2 FYNNEI. J was trimmed by 1 base and V by 5 bases; bases with no gene match: 6. CDR3 protein: CASSTAGTGNTEAFF. CDR3 in DNA: TGTGCCAGCAGTACGGCAGGGACAGGGAACACTGAAGCTTTCTTT.

The V and J genes are TRBV19 and TRBJ2-6; 7 positions match TRBD1. Trimming removed 6 bases from V and 3 bases from J; junction bases left unmatched: 5. Germline-derived CDR1 and CDR2 are LNHDA and SQIVND (reference sequence). The CDR3 length is 15 residues. For the CDR3, the DNA is TGTGCCAGTAGCCTGAGGGGGCGTGGGGCCAACGTCCTGACTTTC. Translating it yields CASSLRGRGANVLTF.

The V and J genes are TRBV28 and TRBJ1-2, with D unclear. The CDR3 totals 16 residues. CDR1 and CDR2 (germline): MDHEN, SYDVKM. Trimming cost V 4 bases and J 3 bases, with 18 bases left between them. CDR3 protein: CASSSITGVDHYGYTF. DNA for the CDR3: TGTGCCAGCAGTTCAATTACCGGAGTAGACCACTATGGCTACACCTTC.

The chain links TRBV5-1 to TRBJ2-1, with TRBD1 identical over 10 bases. This CDR3 is 12 amino acids long. From germline, CDR1 is SGHRS and CDR2 YFSETQ. V gave up 7 bases and J gave up 8 bases; unmatched junction bases: 3. The CDR3 reads CASGTGDHEQFF. CDR3 coding DNA: TGCGCCAGCGGGACAGGGGACCATGAGCAGTTCTTC. The variable domain in full, completed from reference TRBV5-1 and TRBJ2-1, reads KAGVTQTPRYLIKTRGQQVTLSCSPISGHRSVSWYQQTPGQGLQFLFEYFSETQRNKGNFPGRFSGRQFSNSRSEMNVSTLELGDSALYLCASGTGDHEQFFGPGTRLTVL.

The J gene is TRBJ1-2, the V gene TRBV6-5; the D gene is possibly TRBD1 (6 bases). Trimming stripped 7 bases from V and 2 bases from J, with 11 bases between. Germline values: CDR1 MNHEY, CDR2 SVGAGI. CDR3 size: 13 residues. The CDR3: CASKRDRNYGYTF. DNA for the CDR3: TGTGCCAGCAAACGAGACAGGAACTATGGCTACACCTTC.

The chain links TRBV10-2 to TRBJ2-2, with D possibly TRBD1 on 5 matching bases. The germline V gene has CDR1 WSHSY and CDR2 SAAADI. The CDR3 totals 16 residues. The germline V and J ends were trimmed by 8 bases and 0 bases, with 16 bases remaining between them. As DNA, the CDR3 is TGCGCCAGCGCCGTGGGTCAGGGCGCGAACACCGGGGAGCTGTTTTTT. Encoded protein: CASAVGQGANTGELFF.